This T cell receptor (beta chain) stems from a study of T cell responses to AZD1222 COVID-19 vaccine. Study-level information: The study pooled second doses at about 4 or about 12 weeks.

The CDR3 is 19 amino acids. Germline loops: CDR1 SGHVS, CDR2 FQNEAQ. V shed 2 bases and J 4 bases; nucleotides not matched to a gene: 18. Whole-study results and caveats: Donors skewed white British and female; clonal diversity was possibly underestimated.

With regard to this clone: What it binds is not known.

The protocol was immunoSEQ multiplex PCR, while the TCRdb copy is restricted to in-frame clones and leaves out a portion. The data hold 150,000 or so clones, with 85% to 95% observed a single time. The receptor's source is an adult in good health. The specimen comprised peripheral blood, sampled on day 0 of AZD1222 vaccination. The chain couples TRBV7-8 to TRBJ2-7, with TRBD1 matching over 9 bases. The CDR3 reads CASSLSTGQGTGVSYEQYF. CDR3 sequence (DNA): TGTGCCAGCAGCTTATCGACCGGACAGGGGACTGGGGTATCGTACGAGCAGTACTTC.